The rows below give T cell receptor beta chains drawn from one sample of a study of T cell responses to AZD1222 COVID-19 vaccine. The protocol was immunoSEQ multiplex PCR, while the TCRdb copy is restricted to in-frame clones and leaves out a portion. The table lists approximately 160,000 clones, about nine tenths of them singletons, with about 3.7% in the top ten. The sample here was peripheral blood, taken on day 0 of MenACWY control vaccination. The receptors here all came from an adult in good health. The CDR3 runs from the conserved cysteine through the conserved F or W. The D gene is left open where the match is weak.

D: .
J: TRBJ1-2
V: TRBV7-2
CDR3: CASSLTQLYGYTF

D: TRBD1
J: TRBJ1-2
V: TRBV5-4
CDR3: CASSRGNRGRLGSYTF

D: .
J: TRBJ1-1
V: TRBV12-3/TRBV12-4
CDR3: CASSLLVNTEAFF

D: .
J: TRBJ1-1
V: TRBV7-2
CDR3: CASSFQGNTEAFF

D: TRBD1
J: TRBJ2-1
V: TRBV6-6
CDR3: CASSYRDRVGNEQFF

D: .
J: TRBJ2-7
V: TRBV14
CDR3: CASSQLQGPGEQYF

D: TRBD2
J: TRBJ2-7
V: TRBV2
CDR3: CASTLTSGGSYEQYF

D: .
J: TRBJ2-5
V: TRBV13
CDR3: CASSLTGVETQYF

D: .
J: TRBJ2-1
V: TRBV5-1
CDR3: CASARDPVDEQFF

D: .
J: TRBJ2-1
V: TRBV18
CDR3: CASSPQSIHQFF

D: .
J: TRBJ1-3
V: TRBV7-7
CDR3: CASSLDGASGNTIYF

D: .
J: TRBJ2-7
V: TRBV7-8
CDR3: CASRSDRGGYEQYF

D: .
J: TRBJ2-1
V: TRBV7-9
CDR3: CASSLVGGPSYNEQFF

D: .
J: TRBJ2-7
V: TRBV5-1
CDR3: CASSEPTSEQYF

D: TRBD1
J: TRBJ1-4
V: TRBV6-5
CDR3: CASSIRDRGGEKLFF

D: .
J: TRBJ1-6
V: TRBV6-5
CDR3: CASRPGRLNSPLHF

D: .
J: TRBJ2-3
V: TRBV5-4
CDR3: CASTPERGRTDTQYF

D: .
J: TRBJ2-7
V: TRBV29-1
CDR3: CSVVTSRYEQYF

D: .
J: TRBJ1-2
V: TRBV25-1
CDR3: CASSSDTGYGYTF

D: .
J: TRBJ1-1
V: TRBV7-3
CDR3: CASSLTGPNTEAFF

D: .
J: TRBJ1-2
V: TRBV4-2
CDR3: CASTSPDNYGYTF

D: TRBD1
J: TRBJ1-2
V: TRBV6-6
CDR3: CASSSPGGVRNGYTF

D: .
J: TRBJ2-3
V: TRBV19
CDR3: CASSMFGWDPSTDTQYF

D: TRBD1
J: TRBJ1-5
V: TRBV7-7
CDR3: CASRGSGTRQLSNQPQHF

D: .
J: TRBJ2-2
V: TRBV3-1/TRBV3-2
CDR3: CASSQDYRVTGELFF

D: .
J: TRBJ1-3
V: TRBV5-1
CDR3: CASSPTWNPSGNTIYF

D: .
J: TRBJ2-1
V: TRBV10-3
CDR3: CAISAAGDEQFF

D: TRBD1
J: TRBJ2-7
V: TRBV5-8
CDR3: CASSAPGQGGEQYF

D: TRBD1
J: TRBJ1-1
V: TRBV29-1
CDR3: CSAVTGGASDTEAFF

D: .
J: TRBJ1-1
V: TRBV4-1
CDR3: CASSLPRVGDTEAFF

D: .
J: TRBJ1-5
V: TRBV7-8
CDR3: CASSLSTGLNQPQHF

D: TRBD1
J: TRBJ1-1
V: TRBV5-1
CDR3: CASSRQGPRGDTEAFF

D: .
J: TRBJ2-5
V: TRBV27
CDR3: CASSTFIRAAQETQYF

D: .
J: TRBJ1-4
V: TRBV19
CDR3: CASSPRGKTEKLFF

D: .
J: TRBJ1-1
V: TRBV28
CDR3: CASSQLQGETEAFF

D: .
J: TRBJ2-1
V: TRBV2
CDR3: CASTGQGTGNEQFF

D: TRBD1
J: TRBJ2-4
V: TRBV7-2
CDR3: CASSLARTGTVNIQYF

D: TRBD2
J: TRBJ2-1
V: TRBV5-4
CDR3: CASSWGLAVNEQFF

D: TRBD2
J: TRBJ2-2
V: TRBV28
CDR3: CASILAGPLNTGELFF

D: .
J: TRBJ2-5
V: TRBV7-7
CDR3: CASSLSVSAQETQYF

D: .
J: TRBJ2-7
V: TRBV11-3
CDR3: CASSLGGGLTYEQYF

D: TRBD2
J: TRBJ2-5
V: TRBV6-5
CDR3: CASSGGYQETQYF

D: TRBD1
J: TRBJ2-1
V: TRBV5-1
CDR3: CASSPQGYNEQFF

D: TRBD1
J: TRBJ1-2
V: TRBV28
CDR3: CASSSTGTESNGYTF

D: TRBD1
J: TRBJ1-2
V: TRBV27
CDR3: CASSSLDTRTGGNYGYTF

D: .
J: TRBJ1-5
V: TRBV6-2/TRBV6-3
CDR3: CASSYGGHQPQHF

D: .
J: TRBJ2-5
V: TRBV28
CDR3: CASSPTRGSQYF

D: .
J: TRBJ1-2
V: TRBV28
CDR3: CASSLFRNSYGYTF

D: TRBD1
J: TRBJ1-2
V: TRBV30
CDR3: CAWSEGAHYGYTF

D: TRBD1
J: TRBJ2-7
V: TRBV28
CDR3: CASSGQGRSREQYF

D: TRBD2
J: TRBJ2-3
V: TRBV12-5
CDR3: CASARTSGGQDTQYF

D: .
J: TRBJ2-6
V: TRBV7-2
CDR3: CASSLAGVSGANVLTF

D: .
J: TRBJ2-7
V: TRBV4-1
CDR3: CASSQVTGGYEQYF

D: .
J: TRBJ1-5
V: TRBV30
CDR3: CAWRGDDNQPQHF

D: TRBD1
J: TRBJ1-1
V: TRBV2
CDR3: CASRDDRGPTEAFF

D: .
J: TRBJ1-6
V: TRBV2
CDR3: CASSERHPENSPLHF

D: .
J: TRBJ2-3
V: TRBV27
CDR3: CASSQGLAVTDTQYF

D: .
J: TRBJ1-1
V: TRBV7-2
CDR3: CASSLKPEAFF